This T cell receptor (beta chain) derives from a study of Graves' ophthalmopathy and Graves' hyperthyroidism. Study-level background: No progression to ophthalmopathy over 18 months defined stable hyperthyroidism. Findings and caveats of the study: A model built from 13 signatures distinguished ophthalmopathy from stable hyperthyroidism with approximately 89% sensitivity and around 81% specificity.

RNA transcripts were the source from which TCR beta CDR3 regions were amplified. RT-PCR with HTBI primers came first, then second-round multiplex PCR. TCRdb itself ran the multiplex PCR reads through MiXCR, one entry per CDR3 protein. The table lists over a million distinct CDR3 sequences, about 38% of them singletons. Patients newly diagnosed with hyperthyroidism, under 2 months' duration, were aged 18 to 65, the study reports. Uncontrolled infections, pregnancy, lactation or other autoimmune diseases led to patient exclusion. J gave up 5 bases and V 7 bases, and 6 bases lay outside the gene matches. This CDR3 region has 14 residues. The germline V gene has CDR1 MNHEY and CDR2 SVGEGT. This clonotype was detected once. The antigen is unknown.

What was sequenced was peripheral blood or thyroid tissue (not recorded which). The gene calls are TRBV6-2 or TRBV6-3 and TRBJ1-5, with 9 bases aligning to TRBD1. This clonotype originated in an adult man with Graves' hyperthyroidism. The CDR3 region has the DNA TGTGCCAGCAAAGAGGGACAGGGCTATCAGCCCCAGCATTTT. Protein product: CASKEGQGYQPQHF.